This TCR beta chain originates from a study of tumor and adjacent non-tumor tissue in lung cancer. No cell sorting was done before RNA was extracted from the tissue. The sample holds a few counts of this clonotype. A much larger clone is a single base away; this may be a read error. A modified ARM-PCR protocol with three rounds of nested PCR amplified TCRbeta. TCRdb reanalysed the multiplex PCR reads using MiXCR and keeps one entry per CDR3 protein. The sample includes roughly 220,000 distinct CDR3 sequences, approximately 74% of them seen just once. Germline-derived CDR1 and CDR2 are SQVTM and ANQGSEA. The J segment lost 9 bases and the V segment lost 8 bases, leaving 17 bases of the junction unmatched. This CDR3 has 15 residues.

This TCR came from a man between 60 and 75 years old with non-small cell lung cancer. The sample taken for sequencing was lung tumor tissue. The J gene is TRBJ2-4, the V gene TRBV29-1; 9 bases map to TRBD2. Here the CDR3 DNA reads TGCAGCCTTGCGAAGTCTAGCGGGACGATAGGCATTCAGTACTTC. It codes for CSLAKSSGTIGIQYF.